Given below is one T cell receptor beta chain in context. These data originate in a study of blood T cell repertoires in COVID-19. Original analysis: Estimation of nucleated cell counts relied on the amplification of reference gene primers. The method was immunoSEQ multiplex PCR; TCRdb's version includes in-frame clones alone and lacks a portion of them. V and J calls and clone size come straight from that table; D and trimming were deduced from the DNA. The top ten hold 4.5% to 6% of the sample, which has some 110,000 clones, roughly 80% seen once. V lost 2 bases to trimming and J lost 1 base, with 18 bases between them. CDR1 is GTSNPN and CDR2 is SVGIG in the germline V gene (reference sequence). The CDR3 is 17 residues long.

The receptor was derived from a man older than 75 with COVID-19, enrolled during active disease. Sequencing was carried out using peripheral blood. This chain uses TRBV30 with TRBJ1-3, with a tentative D call TRBD1 (6 bases). The CDR3 spells CAWSITGTIKSGNTIYF. The CDR3 nucleotides read TGTGCCTGGAGTATTACCGGGACAATCAAATCTGGAAACACCATATATTTT.